Presented here are 29 T cell receptor beta chains from one specimen sequenced in a study of molecular identifiers for immune sequencing clone quantification. TCRdb independently ran MiXCR on the PCR reads; one entry per CDR3 protein. The data contain approximately 97,000 distinct CDR3 sequences, more than 20% of them singletons. Sequencing used naive CD8+ T cells from blood, with Jurkat cell RNA spiked in. Regarding subset: FACS-sorted CD8+CD4-CCR7+CD45RA+ naive T cells. The receptors were gathered from a human donor in good health. Some libraries in this study had Jurkat cell RNA spiked in.

This clonotype has a count of ten or more. CDR3 in DNA: TGTGCCAGCTCATCTACAGGGTTATACACTGAAGCTTTCTTT. Translation: CASSSTGLYTEAFF. The chain uses TRBV18 and TRBJ1-1; TRBD1 is a possible D gene (6 bases). The CDR3 has 14 residues. From germline, CDR1 is KGHSH and CDR2 LQKENI. Trimming pared 5 bases from V and 3 bases from J, leaving 13 bases between. The full variable domain, its missing parts supplied by reference TRBV18 and TRBJ1-1, is NAGVMQNPRHLVRRRGQEARLRCSPMKGHSHVYWYRQLPEEGLKFMVYLQKENIIDESGMPKERFSAEFPKEGPSILRIQQVVRGDSAAYFCASSSTGLYTEAFFGQGTRLTVV.

Many counts were recorded for this clonotype. The chain recombines TRBV30 with TRBJ1-2; no definite D call. The CDR3 spans 11 residues. V dropped 0 bases and J dropped 8 bases, with 7 bases sitting between them. Germline lookup yields CDR1 GTSNPN and CDR2 SVGIG (reference sequence). The CDR3 region is CAWSVMSGYTF. The CDR3 coding sequence is TGTGCCTGGAGTGTAATGAGCGGCTACACCTTC.

This clonotype was detected ten times or more. This sequence joins TRBV5-6 and TRBJ1-5, with D possibly TRBD1 on 5 matching bases. Trimming cost V 4 bases and J 0 bases, with 11 bases left between them. This CDR3 is built from 15 residues. CDR1 is SGHDT, CDR2 YYEEEE, per germline. For the CDR3, the DNA is TGTGCCAGCAGCCCGGGACCTTATAGCAATCAGCCCCAGCATTTT. It translates to CASSPGPYSNQPQHF.

Points on this clonotype: A much larger clone is a single base away; this may be a read error. The chain has TRBV7-6 and TRBJ2-5, with 7 bases that match TRBD2. CDR1 SGHVS and CDR2 FNYEAQ come from the germline V gene. The CDR3 contains 14 residues. J was trimmed by 3 bases and V by 8 bases; bases with no gene match: 9. CDR3 nucleotide sequence: TGTGCCAGCGGCTCCAGGGACTACAAAGAGACCCAGTACTTC. This translates into CASGSRDYKETQYF.

Comment on this clonotype: A read error may explain this, as a much larger clone is one base away. The CDR3 loop reads CASSASGTISYNEQFF. CDR3 nucleotides: TGTGCCAGCAGCGCATCCGGGACAATCAGCTACAATGAGCAGTTCTTC. This rearrangement joins TRBV9 to TRBJ2-1, with D maybe TRBD1 (6 bases). CDR1 and CDR2 from the germline V gene are SGDLS and YYNGEE. The CDR3 contains 16 residues. V was clipped by 3 bases and J by 3 bases, with 16 bases between them.

Remarks on this clonotype: One base away lies a much larger clone, so this may be a sequencing read error. J is TRBJ2-5 and V is TRBV7-9; D gene ambiguous. Germline assignment: CDR1 SEHNR and CDR2 FQNEAQ (reference sequence). CDR3 length equals 12 residues. For the CDR3, the DNA is TGTGCCAGCAGCCCAGGCCGTGAGACCCTGTACTTC. Translation: CASSPGRETLYF.

This clonotype was recorded many times. The chain couples TRBV7-9 to TRBJ2-7, with 13 nucleotides matching TRBD2. The J segment lost 7 bases and the V segment lost 4 bases, leaving 10 bases of the junction unmatched. The CDR3 covers 16 residues. CDR1 is SEHNR, CDR2 FQNEAQ, per germline (reference sequence). This CDR3 reads CASSSGTSGTYGEQYF. DNA for the CDR3: TGTGCCAGCAGCTCGGGGACTAGCGGGACCTATGGGGAGCAGTACTTC.

This clonotype was observed a few times. A single base separates this from a much larger clone, so it may be a read error. The chain uses TRBV6-2 or TRBV6-3 and TRBJ2-7, with D hard to call. Germline V gene sequence: CDR1 MNHEY, CDR2 SVGEGT. The CDR3 length is 16 residues. The CDR3 nucleotides read TGTGCCGGCAGTTACCAGACCGGGCCAACTCCCTACGAGCAGTACTTC. Translated, it gives CAGSYQTGPTPYEQYF.

Ten or more counts support this clonotype. The chain recombines TRBV4-1 with TRBJ2-5, with D perhaps matching TRBD2 (5 bases). Germline CDR1 reads MGHRA; CDR2 reads YSYEKL. The CDR3 is 15 residues long. Trimming took 1 base from V and 0 from J, leaving 9 bases between them. The CDR3 coding sequence is TGCGCCAGCAGCCAAGGGACTTCGTACCAAGAGACCCAGTACTTC. This encodes CASSQGTSYQETQYF.

A remark on this clonotype: A clone one base away is much larger, so this may be a read error. The chain has TRBV9 and TRBJ2-3; 14 nucleotides line up with TRBD2. The CDR3 totals 15 residues. Germline V gene lookup returns CDR1 SGDLS and CDR2 YYNGEE. The CDR3 is CVSSEGTSGRDTQYF. The CDR3 DNA reads TGTGTCAGCAGCGAAGGGACTAGCGGGAGAGATACGCAGTATTTT.

As concerns this clonotype: An end of the junction differs from the germline gene, which may be a read error. V is TRBV7-9 and J is TRBJ2-5; TRBD2 matches 7 bases. Germline V gives CDR1 SEHNR, CDR2 FQNEAQ (reference sequence). The CDR3 is made up of 14 amino acids. CDR3 coding DNA: TGTGCCAGCAGCCCGCGACTAGCTGTAGAGACCCGGTACTTC. The encoded protein is CASSPRLAVETRYF. The whole variable domain, filled in from reference TRBV7-9 and TRBJ2-5, reads DTGVSQNPRHKITKRGQNVTFRCDPISEHNRLYWYRQTLGQGPEFLTYFQNEAQLEKSRLLSDRFSAERPKGSFSTLEIQRTEQGDSAMYLCASSPRLAVETRYFGPGTRLLVL.

The chain uses TRBV4-3 and TRBJ2-7; 7 bases are a match to TRBD1. CDR3 length: 15 amino acids. The V segment lost 3 bases and the J segment 2 bases; nucleotides outside the gene matches: 7. Germline V gene data show CDR1 as LGHNA and CDR2 as YSLEER. CDR3 coding DNA: TGCGCCAGCAGCCATCACAAGGGACAGACCTACGAGCAGTACTTC. It translates to CASSHHKGQTYEQYF.

This clonotype has only a few counts. The chain carries TRBV13 and TRBJ2-5; no clear D gene. Trimming left V 1 base short and J 5 bases short, with 5 bases between. Germline V lookup: CDR1 PRHDT, CDR2 FYEKMQ (reference sequence). The CDR3 is 12 amino acids. The CDR3 here is CASSLARETQYF. The CDR3 DNA reads as TGTGCCAGCAGCTTAGCTCGGGAGACCCAGTACTTC.

This chain joins TRBV12-3 or TRBV12-4 and TRBJ2-5; D possibly uses TRBD1 or TRBD2 (5 bases each). The CDR3 is 16 amino acids. Trimming pared 2 bases from V and 5 bases from J, leaving 18 bases between. CDR3 coding DNA: TGTGCCAGCAGTTTATTTGGGTCAGGGAGTGTGGAGACCCAGTACTTC. This translates into CASSLFGSGSVETQYF.

This clonotype occurred many times. The rearrangement joins TRBV4-1 to TRBJ1-1; D remains unclear. This CDR3 has 15 amino acids. The germline V gene encodes CDR1 MGHRA and CDR2 YSYEKL. Between the trimmed V and J ends, which lost 4 bases and 1 base, there was a span of 13 bases. The CDR3 is CASSLRASPNTEAFF. The DNA for the CDR3 is TGCGCCAGCAGCCTGCGGGCCAGCCCGAACACTGAAGCTTTCTTT.

In its sample, this clonotype was seen many times. This chain joins TRBV19 and TRBJ2-7; D is possibly TRBD1 or TRBD2 (5 bases each). The CDR3 consists of 15 residues. V was trimmed by 4 bases and J by 7 bases, leaving 20 bases between them. Germline V gene sequence: CDR1 LNHDA, CDR2 SQIVND (reference sequence). Written as DNA, the CDR3 is TGTGCCAGTAGTAACGGGGCGAGGGGCACTCGGGAGCAGTACTTC. Translation gives CASSNGARGTREQYF.

The table lists this clonotype with a count of one. Given the absence of the conserved phenylalanine or tryptophan at the CDR3 end, a read error is likely. This chain links TRBV27 with TRBJ2-1, with 10 bases lining up with TRBD1. The V gene end was trimmed by 2 bases and the J gene end by 12 bases; junction bases not matched to a gene: 13. This CDR3 is built from 16 residues. CDR1 and CDR2 (germline): MNHEY, SMNVEV (reference sequence). CDR3 region: CASSLRGTGVVDAQFS. The CDR3 DNA reads TGTGCCAGCAGTTTAAGGGGGACAGGGGTAGTCGATGCGCAGTTCTCC.

Ten or more counts support this clonotype. This chain links TRBV27 with TRBJ2-1; D remains ambiguous. V was cut by 10 bases and J by 3 bases, with 16 bases left in between. There are 14 residues in the CDR3. Germline CDR1 is MNHEY and CDR2 is SMNVEV (reference sequence). The CDR3 bases are TGTGCCACCCCCGGCGGCGGCCACTACAATGAGCAGTTCTTC. Translated, it gives CATPGGGHYNEQFF.

About this clonotype: Being one base from a much bigger clone, this may be a read error. J is TRBJ2-3 and V is TRBV7-3, with TRBD2 identical over 8 bases. Looked up from germline, CDR1 is SGHTA and CDR2 is FQGTGA. The length of the CDR3 is 15 residues. V gave up 6 bases and J gave up 1 base; unmatched junction bases: 6. CDR3 nucleotides: TGTGCCAGCAGTCGACCGACTAGCGGCACAGATACGCAGTATTTT. The encoded protein is CASSRPTSGTDTQYF.

This clonotype was recorded at least ten times. V usage is TRBV7-6 and J usage is TRBJ2-2, with D possibly being TRBD1 (6 bases). The CDR3 extends over 16 amino acids. Germline CDR1 is SGHVS and CDR2 is FNYEAQ. Trimming stripped 5 bases from V and 0 bases from J, with 13 bases between. This CDR3 is CASSPGTKANTGELFF. The CDR3 DNA reads TGTGCCAGCAGCCCCGGGACAAAGGCGAACACCGGGGAGCTGTTTTTT.

This clonotype was seen once. Possible read error: a much larger clone is one base away. The V gene is TRBV6-6, the J gene TRBJ1-5; D remains unclear. The V gene lost 8 bases and the J gene lost 10 bases, with 21 bases spanning the gap. The CDR3 is made up of 14 amino acids. The V gene's germline CDR1 is MNHNY and CDR2 SVGAGI (reference sequence). For the CDR3, the DNA is TGTGCCAGCGGCCCCGGCACTACCCCCACCCCCCAGCATTTT. This codes for CASGPGTTPTPQHF.

This clonotype was seen many times. The chain links TRBV4-3 to TRBJ2-7; D is undetermined. Germline V lookup: CDR1 LGHNA, CDR2 YSLEER. This CDR3 is built from 14 residues. Trimming took 0 bases from V and 6 from J, leaving 12 bases between them. The CDR3 nucleotides are TGCGCCAGCAGCCAAGATTTTTTGGCCCTCGAGCAGTACTTC. It translates to CASSQDFLALEQYF.

Remarks on this clonotype: Given a much more abundant clone one base away, this may be a read error. V is TRBV30 and J is TRBJ1-4; a weak D match, TRBD1 (5 bases). Germline CDR1 GTSNPN, CDR2 SVGIG (reference sequence). CDR3 length equals 14 residues. V dropped 3 bases and J dropped 6 bases, with 14 bases sitting between them. The CDR3 loop reads CAWREWGKDEKLFF. The CDR3, as DNA: TGTGCCTGGAGAGAATGGGGCAAAGATGAAAAACTGTTTTTT.

This chain joins TRBV7-2 and TRBJ2-7; D is perhaps TRBD1 (6 bases). V was trimmed by 1 base and J by 2 bases, leaving 9 bases between them. This CDR3 has 14 residues. Germline-derived CDR1 and CDR2 are SGHTA and FQGNSA. The CDR3 coding sequence is TGTGCCAGCAGCTTAGGCAGGGGAACCTACGAGCAGTACTTC. Translation: CASSLGRGTYEQYF.

This clonotype was picked up many times. The chain has TRBV19 and TRBJ2-3; 7 nucleotides align to TRBD2. The V gene's germline CDR1 is LNHDA and CDR2 SQIVND (reference sequence). The CDR3 sequence is 14 residues long. Germline trimming cut 5 bases from V and 8 bases from J; bases unmatched to any gene: 10. CDR3 DNA sequence: TGTGCCAGTAGTTGGGGGACTACGTCAGGTACGCAGTATTTT. Residues: CASSWGTTSGTQYF.

This clonotype has a count of ten or more. The V and J genes are TRBV12-3 or TRBV12-4 and TRBJ1-3, with D unresolved. There are 11 residues in the CDR3. The germline V and J ends were trimmed by 3 bases and 3 bases, with 0 bases remaining between them. The CDR3 sequence is CASSFGNTIYF. CDR3 bases: TGTGCCAGCAGTTTTGGAAACACCATATATTTT.

A remark on this clonotype: This may come from a read error, since a much larger clone is one base off. The chain has TRBV7-9 and TRBJ2-2, with D possibly TRBD2 on 7 matching bases. The germline V gene encodes CDR1 SEHNR and CDR2 FQNEAQ (reference sequence). V was pared by 6 bases and J by 10 bases, with 21 bases between. The CDR3 has 15 amino acids. CDR3 sequence: CASSSAGALSAELFF. The CDR3, as DNA: TGTGCCAGCAGTTCCGCGGGGGCGCTGTCCGCGGAGCTGTTTTTT.

This clonotype was picked up many times. The chain combines TRBV29-1 with TRBJ2-1, with 8 positions matching TRBD1. CDR1 SQVTM and CDR2 ANQGSEA come from the germline V gene. V was pared by 4 bases and J by 9 bases, with 2 bases of the junction left unmatched. The CDR3 runs 11 residues. CDR3 loop: CSVGQGAEQFF. The CDR3 DNA reads TGCAGCGTTGGCCAGGGGGCTGAGCAGTTCTTC.

This clonotype was seen only a few times. The V and J genes are TRBV7-9 and TRBJ1-2; no definite D call. The CDR3 loop spans 15 amino acids. With 4 bases removed from V and 3 bases from J, the gap between germline ends came to 15 bases. Germline CDR1 reads SEHNR; CDR2 reads FQNEAQ (reference sequence). CDR3 region: CASSSPLREDYGYTF. CDR3 nucleotide sequence: TGTGCCAGCAGCTCCCCTTTGAGAGAGGACTATGGCTACACCTTC.